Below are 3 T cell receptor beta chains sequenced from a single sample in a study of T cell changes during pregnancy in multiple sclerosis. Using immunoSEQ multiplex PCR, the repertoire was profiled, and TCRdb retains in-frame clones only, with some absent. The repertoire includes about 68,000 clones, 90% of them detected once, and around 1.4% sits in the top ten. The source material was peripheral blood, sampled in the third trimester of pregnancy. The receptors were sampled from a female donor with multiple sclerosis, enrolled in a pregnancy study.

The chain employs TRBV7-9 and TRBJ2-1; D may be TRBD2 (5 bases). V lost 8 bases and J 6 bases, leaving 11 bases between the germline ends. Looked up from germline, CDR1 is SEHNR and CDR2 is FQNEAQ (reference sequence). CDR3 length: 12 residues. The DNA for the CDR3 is TGTGCCAGCTCAGCGGAGGTCAATGAGCAGTTCTTC. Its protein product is CASSAEVNEQFF.

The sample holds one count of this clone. CDR3 DNA sequence: TGTGCCAGCAGTGAAGCGCAGGGGGCAGGGGGCACTGAAGCTTTCTTT. Translated, it gives CASSEAQGAGGTEAFF. The chain recombines TRBV6-1 with TRBJ1-1; 8 positions match TRBD1. Looked up from germline, CDR1 is MNHNS and CDR2 is SASEGT. The ends lost 0 bases at V and 4 bases at J; junction bases unmatched: 7. The length of the CDR3 is 16 residues.

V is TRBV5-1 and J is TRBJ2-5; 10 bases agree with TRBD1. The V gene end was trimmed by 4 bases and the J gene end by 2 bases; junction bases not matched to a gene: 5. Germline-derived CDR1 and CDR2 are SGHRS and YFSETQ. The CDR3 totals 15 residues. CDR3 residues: CASSLTGQGQETQYF. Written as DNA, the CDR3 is TGCGCCAGCAGCCTGACGGGACAGGGGCAAGAGACCCAGTACTTC.